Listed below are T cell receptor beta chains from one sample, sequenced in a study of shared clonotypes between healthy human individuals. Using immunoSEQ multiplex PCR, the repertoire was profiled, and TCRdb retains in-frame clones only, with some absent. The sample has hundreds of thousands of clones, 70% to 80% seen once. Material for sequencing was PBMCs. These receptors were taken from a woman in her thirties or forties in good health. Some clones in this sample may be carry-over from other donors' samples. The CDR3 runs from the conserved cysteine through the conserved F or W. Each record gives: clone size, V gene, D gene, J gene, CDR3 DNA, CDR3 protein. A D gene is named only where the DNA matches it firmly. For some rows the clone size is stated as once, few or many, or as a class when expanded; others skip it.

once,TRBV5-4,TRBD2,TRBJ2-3,TGTGCCAGCAGCCTAAGACTAGCGGGAGGGGCAGATACGCAGTATTTT,CASSLRLAGGADTQYF
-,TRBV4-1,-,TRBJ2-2,TGCGCCAGCAGCCGTACCCGACTAGTTAGGGGACCCGGGGAGCTGTTTTTT,CASSRTRLVRGPGELFF
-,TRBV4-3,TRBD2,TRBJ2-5,TGCGCCAGCAGCCAAGGCAGAGCGGGAGTTGGTGAGACCCAGTACTTC,CASSQGRAGVGETQYF
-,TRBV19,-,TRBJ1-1,TGTGCCAGTAGTATAGCGGATATCTCCACTGAAGCTTTCTTT,CASSIADISTEAFF
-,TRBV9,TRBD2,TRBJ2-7,TGTGCCAGCAGCGTAGAAGGGACTAGTGGCTACGAGCAGTACTTC,CASSVEGTSGYEQYF
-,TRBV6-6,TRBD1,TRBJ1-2,TGTGCCAGCAGTTACGCCGACAGGGTCAATGGCTACACCTTC,CASSYADRVNGYTF
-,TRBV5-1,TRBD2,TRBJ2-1,TGCGCCAGCCACCCCGGGACTAGCGGGAGGGCCAATGAGCAGTTCTTC,CASHPGTSGRANEQFF
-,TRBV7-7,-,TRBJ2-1,TGTGCCAGCAGCCGCGGAGAAGGGAGATACAATGAGCAGTTCTTC,CASSRGEGRYNEQFF
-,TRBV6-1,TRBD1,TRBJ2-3,TGTGCCAGCAGTGGCCGGGACAAGGGGGCTGATACGCAGTATTTT,CASSGRDKGADTQYF
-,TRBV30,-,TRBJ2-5,TGTGCCTGGAGTGTAGGGGGCGGGGACGAGACCCAGTACTTC,CAWSVGGGDETQYF
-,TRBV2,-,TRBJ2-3,TGTGCCAGCAGGGACGACTCCCATACGCAGTATTTT,CASRDDSHTQYF
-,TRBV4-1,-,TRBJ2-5,TGCGCCAGCAGCCAGTACGGGACTCGGGAGACCCAGTACTTC,CASSQYGTRETQYF
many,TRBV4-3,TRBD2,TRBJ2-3,TGCGCCAGCAGCCCGGGACTAGCGGGAGAGGGGACAGATACGCAGTATTTT,CASSPGLAGEGTDTQYF
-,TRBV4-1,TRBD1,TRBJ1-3,TGCGCCAGCAGGTCGGACAGGGCAGCCGGAAACACCATATATTTT,CASRSDRAAGNTIYF
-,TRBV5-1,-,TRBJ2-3,TGCGCCAGCAGCTTGGGCCCAGTAAGCACAGATACGCAGTATTTT,CASSLGPVSTDTQYF
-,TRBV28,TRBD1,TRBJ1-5,TGTGCCAGCAGTAATTACAGGGGGGACCGCAATCAGCCCCAGCATTTT,CASSNYRGDRNQPQHF
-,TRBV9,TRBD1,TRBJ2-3,TGTGCCAGCAGCGCTGGGACAGCCAACACAGATACGCAGTATTTT,CASSAGTANTDTQYF
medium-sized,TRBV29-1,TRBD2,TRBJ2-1,TGCAGCGTTGAAAGCGGGAGAGGTAATGAGCAGTTCTTC,CSVESGRGNEQFF
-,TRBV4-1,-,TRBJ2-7,TGCGCCAGCAGCCCAGGACTCGCCATCCCCTACGAGCAGTACTTC,CASSPGLAIPYEQYF
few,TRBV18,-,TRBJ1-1,TGTGCCAGCTCACCACCAAACAGCATGAACACTGAAGCTTTCTTT,CASSPPNSMNTEAFF
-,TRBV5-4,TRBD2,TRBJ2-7,TGTGCCAGCAGCACCCGGACTAGCGGCTACGAGCAGTACTTC,CASSTRTSGYEQYF
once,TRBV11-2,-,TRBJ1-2,TGTGCCAGCAGCTTACCCGCAAGGACAGAAACTAACTATGGCTACACCTTC,CASSLPARTETNYGYTF